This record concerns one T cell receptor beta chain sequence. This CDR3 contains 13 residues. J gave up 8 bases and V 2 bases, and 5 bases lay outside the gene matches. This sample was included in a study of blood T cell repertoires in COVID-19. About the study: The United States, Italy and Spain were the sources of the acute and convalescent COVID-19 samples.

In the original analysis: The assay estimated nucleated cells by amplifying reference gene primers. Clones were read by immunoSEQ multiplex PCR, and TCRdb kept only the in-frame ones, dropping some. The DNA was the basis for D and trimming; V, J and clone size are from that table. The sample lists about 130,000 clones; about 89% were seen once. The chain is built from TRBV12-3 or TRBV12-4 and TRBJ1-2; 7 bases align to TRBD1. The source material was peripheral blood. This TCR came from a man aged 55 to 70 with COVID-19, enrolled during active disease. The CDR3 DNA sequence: TGTGCCAGCAGTTTATCGGCAGGGGGGGGCTACACCTTC. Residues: CASSLSAGGGYTF.